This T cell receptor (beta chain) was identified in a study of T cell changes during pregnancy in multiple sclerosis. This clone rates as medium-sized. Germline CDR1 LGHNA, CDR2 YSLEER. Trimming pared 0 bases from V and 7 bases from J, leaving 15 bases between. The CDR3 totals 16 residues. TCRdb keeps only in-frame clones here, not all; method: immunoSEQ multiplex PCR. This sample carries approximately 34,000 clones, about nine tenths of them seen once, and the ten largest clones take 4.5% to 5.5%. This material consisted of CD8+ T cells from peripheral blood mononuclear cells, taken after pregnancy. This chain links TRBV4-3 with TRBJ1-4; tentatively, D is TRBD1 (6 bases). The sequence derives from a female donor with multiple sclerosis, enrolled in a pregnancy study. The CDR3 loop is CASSQDPGRGSEKLFF. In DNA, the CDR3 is TGCGCCAGCAGCCAAGATCCCGGCAGGGGTAGTGAAAAACTGTTTTTT.